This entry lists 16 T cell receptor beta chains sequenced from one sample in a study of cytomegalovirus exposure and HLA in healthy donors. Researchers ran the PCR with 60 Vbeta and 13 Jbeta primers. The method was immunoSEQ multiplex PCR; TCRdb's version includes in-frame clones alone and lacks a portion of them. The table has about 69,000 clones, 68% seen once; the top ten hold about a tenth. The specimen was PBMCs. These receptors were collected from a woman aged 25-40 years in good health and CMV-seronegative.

The CDR3 nucleotides are TGTGCCAGCAGTTTATCGCTTGGGACAGAGAACACCGGGGAGCTGTTTTTT. Translation gives CASSLSLGTENTGELFF. The rearrangement links TRBV27 to TRBJ2-2; 7 bases are shared with TRBD1. The J segment lost 1 base and the V segment lost 0 bases, leaving 5 bases of the junction unmatched. Germline assignment: CDR1 MNHEY and CDR2 SMNVEV (reference sequence). The CDR3 consists of 17 residues.

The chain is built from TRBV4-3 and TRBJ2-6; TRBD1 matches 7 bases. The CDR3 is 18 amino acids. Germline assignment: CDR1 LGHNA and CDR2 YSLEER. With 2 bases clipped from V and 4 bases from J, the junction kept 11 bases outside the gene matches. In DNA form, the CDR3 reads TGCGCCAGCAGCCAACCACAGGGGATTCGGACGGGGGCCAACGTCCTGACTTTC. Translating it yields CASSQPQGIRTGANVLTF.

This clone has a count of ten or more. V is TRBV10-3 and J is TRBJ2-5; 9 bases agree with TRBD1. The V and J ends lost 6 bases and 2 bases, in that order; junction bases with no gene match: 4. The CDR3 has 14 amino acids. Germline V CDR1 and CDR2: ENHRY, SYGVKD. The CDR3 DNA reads TGTGCCATCAGGGGACAGGGCGATCAAGAGACCCAGTACTTC. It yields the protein CAIRGQGDQETQYF.

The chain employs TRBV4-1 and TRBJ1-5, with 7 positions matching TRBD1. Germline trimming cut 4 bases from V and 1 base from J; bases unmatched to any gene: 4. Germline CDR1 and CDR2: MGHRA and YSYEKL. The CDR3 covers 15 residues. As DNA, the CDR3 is TGCGCCAGCAGCCCGGACAGGACGAGCAATCAGCCCCAGCATTTT. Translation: CASSPDRTSNQPQHF.

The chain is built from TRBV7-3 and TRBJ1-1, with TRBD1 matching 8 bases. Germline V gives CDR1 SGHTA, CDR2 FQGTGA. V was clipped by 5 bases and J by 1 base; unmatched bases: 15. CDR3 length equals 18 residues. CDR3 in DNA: TGTGCCAGCAGCCGAAGGGGCTTGGGACAGGCAAGGAACACTGAAGCTTTCTTT. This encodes CASSRRGLGQARNTEAFF.

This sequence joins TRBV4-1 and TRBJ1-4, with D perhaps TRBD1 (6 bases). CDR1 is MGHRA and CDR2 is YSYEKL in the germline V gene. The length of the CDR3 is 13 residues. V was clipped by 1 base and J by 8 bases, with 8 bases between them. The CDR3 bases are TGCGCCAGCAGCCAAGTCGGACAGGAAAAACTGTTTTTT. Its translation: CASSQVGQEKLFF.

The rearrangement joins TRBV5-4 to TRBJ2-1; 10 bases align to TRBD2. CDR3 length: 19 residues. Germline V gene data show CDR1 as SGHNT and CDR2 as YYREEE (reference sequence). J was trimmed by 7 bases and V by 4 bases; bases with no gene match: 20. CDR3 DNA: TGTGCCAGCAGCCCACCCCCGGCAGCGGGGGGGCTGGGTGGGAATGAGCAGTTCTTC. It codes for CASSPPPAAGGLGGNEQFF.

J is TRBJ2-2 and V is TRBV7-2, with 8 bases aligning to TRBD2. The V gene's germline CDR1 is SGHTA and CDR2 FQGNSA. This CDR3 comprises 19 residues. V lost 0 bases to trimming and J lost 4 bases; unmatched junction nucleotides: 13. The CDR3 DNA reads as TGTGCCAGCAGCTTAGCGCCCCGATCTAGAGCGGGGGTCACCGGGGAGCTGTTTTTT. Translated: CASSLAPRSRAGVTGELFF. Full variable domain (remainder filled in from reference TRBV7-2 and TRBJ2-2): GAGVSQSPSNKVTEKGKDVELRCDPISGHTALYWYRQSLGQGLEFLIYFQGNSAPDKSGLPSDRFSAERTGGSVSTLTIQRTQQEDSAVYLCASSLAPRSRAGVTGELFFGEGSRLTVL.

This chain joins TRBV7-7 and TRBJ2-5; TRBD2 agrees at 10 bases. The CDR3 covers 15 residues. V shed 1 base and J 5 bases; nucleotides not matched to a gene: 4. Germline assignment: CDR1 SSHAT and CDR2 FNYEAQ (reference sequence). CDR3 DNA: TGTGCCAGCAGCTTAGTAGCGGGGGGCTCGGAGACCCAGTACTTC. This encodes CASSLVAGGSETQYF.

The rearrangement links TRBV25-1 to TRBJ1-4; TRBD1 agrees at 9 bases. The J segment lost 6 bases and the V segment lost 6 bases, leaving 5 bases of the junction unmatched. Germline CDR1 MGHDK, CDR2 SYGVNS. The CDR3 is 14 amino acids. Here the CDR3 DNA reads TGTGCCAGCAGATCGGGACAGGGTTATGAAAAACTGTTTTTT. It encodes CASRSGQGYEKLFF.

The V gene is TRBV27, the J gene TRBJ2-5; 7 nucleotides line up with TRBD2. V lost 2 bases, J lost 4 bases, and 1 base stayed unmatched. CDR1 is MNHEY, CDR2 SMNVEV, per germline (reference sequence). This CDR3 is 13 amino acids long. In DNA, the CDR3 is TGTGCCAGCAGTTTACCGGGGGGAGAGACCCAGTACTTC. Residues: CASSLPGGETQYF.

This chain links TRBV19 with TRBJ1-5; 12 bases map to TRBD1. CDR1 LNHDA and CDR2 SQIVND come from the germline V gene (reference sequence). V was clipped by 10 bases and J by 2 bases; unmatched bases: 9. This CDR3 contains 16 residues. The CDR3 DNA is TGTGCCATTGCACCGGGACAGGGGGCCGGCAATCAGCCCCAGCATTTT. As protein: CAIAPGQGAGNQPQHF.

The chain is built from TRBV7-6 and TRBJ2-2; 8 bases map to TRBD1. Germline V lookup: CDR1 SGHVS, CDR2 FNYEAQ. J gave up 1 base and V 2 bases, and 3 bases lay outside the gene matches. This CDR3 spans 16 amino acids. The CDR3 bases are TGTGCCAGCAGCTTAAGGGACAGGATGAACACCGGGGAGCTGTTTTTT. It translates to CASSLRDRMNTGELFF.

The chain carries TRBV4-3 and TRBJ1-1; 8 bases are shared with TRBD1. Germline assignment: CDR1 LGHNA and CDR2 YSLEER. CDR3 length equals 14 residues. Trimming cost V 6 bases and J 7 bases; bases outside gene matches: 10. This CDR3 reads CASSLDRGQFEAFF. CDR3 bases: TGCGCCAGCAGTCTCGACAGGGGCCAATTTGAAGCTTTCTTT.

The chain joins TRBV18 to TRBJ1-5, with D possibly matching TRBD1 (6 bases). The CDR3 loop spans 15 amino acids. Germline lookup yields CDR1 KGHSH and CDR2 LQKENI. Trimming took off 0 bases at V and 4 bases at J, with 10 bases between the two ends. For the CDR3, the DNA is TGTGCCAGCTCACCACCGGGACAAGGGAATCAGCCCCAGCATTTT. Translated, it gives CASSPPGQGNQPQHF.

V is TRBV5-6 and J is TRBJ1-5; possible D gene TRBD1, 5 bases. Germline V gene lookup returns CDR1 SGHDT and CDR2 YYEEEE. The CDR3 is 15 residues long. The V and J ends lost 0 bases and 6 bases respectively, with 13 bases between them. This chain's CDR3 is CASSLAGGRGQPQHF. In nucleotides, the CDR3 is TGTGCCAGCAGCTTGGCCGGGGGTCGAGGTCAGCCCCAGCATTTT.